These 17 T cell receptor beta chains were all obtained from the same sample, sequenced in a study of OX40 agonist ivuxolimab in advanced cancers. Libraries were prepared by immunoSEQ multiplex PCR; TCRdb keeps only in-frame clonotypes and omits some of them. The table includes more than 30,000 clones, 81% detected once. The sample here was CD4+ or CD8+ T cells sorted from blood, taken in a trial of the OX40 agonist ivuxolimab. The receptor source for this set is an adult with an advanced solid tumor such as melanoma, head and neck, liver or kidney cancer.

The chain has TRBV5-1 and TRBJ2-5; no reliable D call. Germline assignment: CDR1 SGHRS and CDR2 YFSETQ. CDR3 length: 13 residues. Trimming removed 4 bases from V and 5 bases from J, with 12 bases in between. This chain's CDR3 is CASSPGILETQYF. DNA for the CDR3: TGCGCCAGCAGCCCCGGTATCTTGGAGACCCAGTACTTC.

The V call is TRBV7-2, the J call TRBJ1-1, with D perhaps TRBD1 (5 bases). Germline V CDR1 and CDR2: SGHTA, FQGNSA. Trimming removed 1 base from V and 4 bases from J, with 13 bases in between. CDR3 length equals 15 residues. CDR3 nucleotide sequence: TGTGCCAGCAGCTTAGACGGGCGGGGCCTCACTGAAGCTTTCTTT. It specifies CASSLDGRGLTEAFF.

V is TRBV5-1 and J is TRBJ2-7; TRBD2 might be the D (6 bases). Trimming removed 0 bases from V and 11 bases from J, with 15 bases in between. There are 13 residues in the CDR3. Germline V CDR1 and CDR2: SGHRS, YFSETQ. This chain's CDR3 is CASSLAGTPREYF. CDR3 coding DNA: TGCGCCAGCAGCTTGGCCGGGACTCCCCGTGAGTACTTC. The full variable domain, rest sourced from reference TRBV5-1 and TRBJ2-7, is KAGVTQTPRYLIKTRGQQVTLSCSPISGHRSVSWYQQTPGQGLQFLFEYFSETQRNKGNFPGRFSGRQFSNSRSEMNVSTLELGDSALYLCASSLAGTPREYFGPGTRLTVT.

V and J are TRBV18 and TRBJ2-5; tentatively, D is TRBD1 (7 bases). Trimming left V 4 bases short and J 2 bases short, with 17 bases between. The V gene's germline CDR1 is KGHSH and CDR2 LQKENI. The CDR3 covers 16 residues. The CDR3: CASSHTWQGGQETQYF. DNA of the CDR3: TGTGCCAGCTCACATACTTGGCAGGGGGGTCAAGAGACCCAGTACTTC.

V and J are TRBV4-1 and TRBJ2-3; 12 bases align to TRBD1. The CDR3 has 18 amino acids. Trimming cost V 2 bases and J 5 bases; bases outside gene matches: 11. Germline V gene sequence: CDR1 MGHRA, CDR2 YSYEKL. CDR3 in amino acids: CASSQRLSGTGGIDTQYF. In DNA, the CDR3 is TGCGCCAGCAGCCAACGGCTTTCGGGGACAGGGGGCATAGATACGCAGTATTTT.

This sequence joins TRBV28 and TRBJ1-2; D not resolved. This CDR3 is built from 12 residues. Germline assignment: CDR1 MDHEN and CDR2 SYDVKM. Deletions cut 7 bases from V and 4 bases from J, with 10 bases between. CDR3 DNA sequence: TGTGCCAGCACCTTCGGACTCTATGGCTACACCTTC. It is translated as CASTFGLYGYTF.

The genes are TRBV11-1 and TRBJ2-1; D call uncertain. Germline loops: CDR1 SGHAT, CDR2 FQDESV (reference sequence). Trimming left V 1 base short and J 5 bases short, with 9 bases between. CDR3 size: 14 residues. The CDR3: CASSLGNNNNEQFF. The CDR3 DNA sequence: TGTGCCAGCAGCTTAGGAAATAACAACAATGAGCAGTTCTTC.

V is TRBV27 and J is TRBJ2-7, with TRBD1 as a possible D gene (6 bases). The CDR3 covers 15 residues. Trimming shortened V by 6 bases and J by 3 bases, and 18 bases separated the two germline ends. Germline-derived CDR1 and CDR2 are MNHEY and SMNVEV (reference sequence). DNA of the CDR3: TGTGCCAGCAGCCCACAGGGTCACCTTCTCTACGAGCAGTACTTC. It specifies CASSPQGHLLYEQYF.

The chain combines TRBV15 with TRBJ1-4; 8 nucleotides match TRBD1. V was pared by 4 bases and J by 1 base, with 8 bases of the junction left unmatched. Germline V CDR1 and CDR2: LNHNV, YYDKDF (reference sequence). The CDR3 has 17 residues. For the CDR3, the DNA is TGTGCCACCAGCACCCCAGGACAGGGAGTAACTAATGAAAAACTGTTTTTT. Protein sequence: CATSTPGQGVTNEKLFF.

The rearrangement links TRBV5-4 to TRBJ2-5; D remains unclear. Trimming cost V 2 bases and J 1 base, with 9 bases left between them. Germline-derived CDR1 and CDR2 are SGHNT and YYREEE (reference sequence). The length of the CDR3 is 14 residues. CDR3 amino acids: CASSFNRGQETQYF. Here the CDR3 DNA reads TGTGCCAGCAGCTTTAATCGCGGCCAAGAGACCCAGTACTTC. The variable domain in full, completed from reference TRBV5-4 and TRBJ2-5, reads ETGVTQSPTHLIKTRGQQVTLRCSSQSGHNTVSWYQQALGQGPQFIFQYYREEENGRGNFPPRFSGLQFPNYSSELNVNALELDDSALYLCASSFNRGQETQYFGPGTRLLVL.

The chain combines TRBV28 with TRBJ1-2; D gene ambiguous. This CDR3 contains 14 residues. Germline loops: CDR1 MDHEN, CDR2 SYDVKM. V lost 10 bases and J lost 3, with 18 bases in between. The CDR3: CATSQLDGYYGYTF. CDR3 nucleotide sequence: TGTGCCACCTCACAACTAGACGGCTACTATGGCTACACCTTC.

The rearrangement links TRBV7-6 to TRBJ1-2; weak D call: TRBD1 (6 bases). Germline CDR1 reads SGHVS; CDR2 reads FNYEAQ. The V and J ends lost 5 bases and 1 base respectively, with 14 bases between them. There are 15 residues in the CDR3. The CDR3 region is CASSPGQTLNYGYTF. DNA for the CDR3: TGTGCCAGCAGCCCAGGACAGACTCTTAACTATGGCTACACCTTC.

The gene calls are TRBV19 and TRBJ1-5; 8 bases agree with TRBD1. The length of the CDR3 is 15 residues. Germline values: CDR1 LNHDA, CDR2 SQIVND (reference sequence). The V gene end was trimmed by 3 bases and the J gene end by 2 bases; junction bases not matched to a gene: 3. CDR3 bases: TGTGCCAGTAGTATGGCCAGGGGGCGCAATCAGCCCCAGCATTTT. Its protein is CASSMARGRNQPQHF.

This chain connects TRBV4-2 to TRBJ1-2, with D possibly being TRBD1 (5 bases). CDR1 and CDR2 (germline): LGHNA, YNFKEQ. V lost 7 bases, J lost 4 bases, and 13 bases lay in between. This CDR3 is built from 13 residues. CDR3 coding DNA: TGTGCCAGCAAATTAGGGACGGGCTATGGCTACACCTTC. It specifies CASKLGTGYGYTF.

The gene calls are TRBV9 and TRBJ1-2; tentatively, D is TRBD1 (5 bases). V lost 6 bases and J 0 bases, leaving 12 bases between the germline ends. The germline CDR1 and CDR2 sequences are SGDLS and YYNGEE. The CDR3 sequence is 14 residues long. The CDR3 bases are TGTGCCAGCACCAGGGCCTTAGCTAACTATGGCTACACCTTC. It codes for CASTRALANYGYTF.

The chain's CDR3 is CASSYSTGLGKNEQFF. Written as DNA, the CDR3 is TGTGCCAGCAGTTACTCGACGGGACTAGGAAAAAATGAGCAGTTCTTC. The V gene is TRBV6-5, the J gene TRBJ2-1, with 8 bases lining up with TRBD2. This CDR3 contains 16 residues. Germline V lookup: CDR1 MNHEY, CDR2 SVGAGI. The ends lost 0 bases at V and 7 bases at J; junction bases unmatched: 8.

The count of this clone is one. As DNA, the CDR3 is TGCGCCAGCCGCCCTGGGGTGTCCTACGAGCAGTACTTC. The encoded protein is CASRPGVSYEQYF. V usage is TRBV5-1 and J usage is TRBJ2-7; no clear D gene. The CDR3 loop spans 13 amino acids. Per germline, CDR1 SGHRS and CDR2 YFSETQ. The V end lost 7 bases, the J end lost 1 base, and 12 bases lay between the germline ends.